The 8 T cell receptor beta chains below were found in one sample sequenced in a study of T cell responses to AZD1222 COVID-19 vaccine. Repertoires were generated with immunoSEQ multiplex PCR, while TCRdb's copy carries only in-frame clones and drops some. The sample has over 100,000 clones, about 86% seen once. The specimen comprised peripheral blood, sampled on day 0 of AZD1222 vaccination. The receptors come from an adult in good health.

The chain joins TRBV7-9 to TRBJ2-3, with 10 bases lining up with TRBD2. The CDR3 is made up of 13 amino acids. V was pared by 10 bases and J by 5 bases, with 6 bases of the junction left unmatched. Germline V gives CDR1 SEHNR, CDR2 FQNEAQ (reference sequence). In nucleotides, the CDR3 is TGTGCCACTGCTAGCGGGGGAGTAGATACGCAGTATTTT. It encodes CATASGGVDTQYF.

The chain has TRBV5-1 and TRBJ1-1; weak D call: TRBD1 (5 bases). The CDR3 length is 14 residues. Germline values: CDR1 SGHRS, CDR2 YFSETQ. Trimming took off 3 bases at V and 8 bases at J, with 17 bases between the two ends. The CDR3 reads CASSSGWDGLEAFF. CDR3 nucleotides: TGCGCCAGCAGCTCTGGATGGGACGGCTTAGAAGCTTTCTTT.

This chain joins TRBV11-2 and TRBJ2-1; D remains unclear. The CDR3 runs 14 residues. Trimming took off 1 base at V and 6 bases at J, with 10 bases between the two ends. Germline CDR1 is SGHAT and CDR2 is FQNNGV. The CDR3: CASSLVALGNEQFF. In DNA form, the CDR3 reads TGTGCCAGCAGCTTAGTCGCCCTGGGCAATGAGCAGTTCTTC.

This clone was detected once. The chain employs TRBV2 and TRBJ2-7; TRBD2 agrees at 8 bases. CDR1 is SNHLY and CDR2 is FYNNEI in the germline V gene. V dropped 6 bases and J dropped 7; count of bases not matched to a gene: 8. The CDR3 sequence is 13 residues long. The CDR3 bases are TGTGCCAGCAGCCCAGCGGGGGCGGGGGAGCAGTACTTC. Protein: CASSPAGAGEQYF.

In DNA form, the CDR3 reads TGTGCCATCAGTTGGACTCAAGAGACCCAGTACTTC. Encoded protein: CAISWTQETQYF. The rearrangement uses TRBV10-3 and TRBJ2-5; TRBD2 might be the D (5 bases). In germline, CDR1 is ENHRY, CDR2 SYGVKD. This CDR3 region has 12 residues. V lost 5 bases to trimming and J lost 2 bases, with 6 bases between them.

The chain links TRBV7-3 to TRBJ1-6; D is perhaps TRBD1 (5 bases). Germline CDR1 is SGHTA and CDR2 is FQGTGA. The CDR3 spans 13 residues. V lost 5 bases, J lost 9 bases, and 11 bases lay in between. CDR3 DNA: TGTGCCAGCAGCGCTCTCGGGGGTTCACCCCTCCACTTT. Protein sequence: CASSALGGSPLHF.

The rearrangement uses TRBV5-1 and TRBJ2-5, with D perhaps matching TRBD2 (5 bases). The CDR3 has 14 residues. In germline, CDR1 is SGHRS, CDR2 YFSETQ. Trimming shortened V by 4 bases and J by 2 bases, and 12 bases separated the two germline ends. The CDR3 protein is CASSAPDLQETQYF. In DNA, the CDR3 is TGCGCCAGCAGCGCACCGGACTTACAAGAGACCCAGTACTTC.

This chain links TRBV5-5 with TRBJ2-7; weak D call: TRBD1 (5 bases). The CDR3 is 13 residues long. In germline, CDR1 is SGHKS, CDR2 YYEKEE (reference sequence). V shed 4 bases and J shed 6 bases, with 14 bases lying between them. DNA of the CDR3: TGTGCCAGCAGCCAGAGGACACTTCTCGAGCAGTACTTC. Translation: CASSQRTLLEQYF. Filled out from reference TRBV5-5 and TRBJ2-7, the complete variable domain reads DAGVTQSPTHLIKTRGQQVTLRCSPISGHKSVSWYQQVLGQGPQFIFQYYEKEERGRGNFPDRFSARQFPNYSSELNVNALLLGDSALYLCASSQRTLLEQYFGPGTRLTVT.